This T cell receptor (beta chain) was sequenced during a study of blood T cells in healthy people across ages. Study-wide results and caveats: When set beside aged donors, long-lived donors presented more naive CD4+ cells and higher diversity.

This clonotype turned up a few times. Its antigen remains unidentified. The CDR3 covers 17 residues. It was with a sample-barcoded 5' primer and a J-beta primer mix that a second PCR of roughly 7 to 12 cycles was run. TCRdb fed the 5' RACE reads into MiXCR, producing one record per CDR3 protein. The sample shows over a million distinct CDR3 sequences, approximately 25% of them seen only once. These data also formed part of another study, on T cells of mothers and their children. As that report states: Thymic selection molds TCR recombination output in a comparable way in related and unrelated pairs.

Source material: blood. This sequence joins TRBV21-1 and TRBJ1-5; TRBD1 is the table's D call and was not checked against the DNA. TRBV21-1 represents a pseudogene. This TCR was sampled from a girl aged 2 to 10 in good health. The CDR3 coding sequence is TGTGCCAGCAGCATCCGGACAGGGAGGTATAGCAATCAGCCCCAGCATTTT. Its translation is CASSIRTGRYSNQPQHF.